This TCR beta chain was sequenced during a study of CD8+ T cells in alopecia areata. Study-wide context: It was approximately 7-11-week-old female C3H/HeJ mice that received skin from 6-12-month-old C3H/HeJ graft donors with spontaneous alopecia.

V lost 2 bases, J lost 4 bases, and 4 bases stayed unmatched. There are 14 residues in the CDR3. CDR1 NNHDY and CDR2 SYVADS come from the germline V gene. The pooled cutaneous lymph node cells were sorted using several markers (CD4, CD8alpha, NKG2D, NKG2ACE and others). Details on this clone: Its antigen is unknown. Mouse gene names apply. The CDR3 extends 4 residues past the end of the read, so its final part is completed from the germline J gene.

Broader study findings: It was less clear whether patients shared TCRs than it was in mice, possibly because of HLA. Higher clonality than in normal scalp was seen in lesional scalp, especially alopecia totalis/universalis.

Extracted RNA was reverse transcribed, and the resulting cDNA served as sequencing template. Repertoires were generated with immunoSEQ multiplex PCR, while TCRdb's copy carries only in-frame clones and drops some. This repertoire lists about 270,000 clones without singletons; 1.2% sits in the top ten. This sequence joins TRBV13-3 and TRBJ1-1; 8 bases match TRBD1. This TCR was recovered from a C3H/HeJ mouse with alopecia areata. This strain's MHC haplotype is H2-k. Input material: CD4+ T cells sorted from a lymph node. Partial CDR3 DNA: TGTGCCAGCAGTGAGAGGGGACAGGTCACA. This gives the protein CASSERGQVT. The complete CDR3 protein is CASSERGQVTEVFF.